The 23 T cell receptor beta chains below all came from one sample that was sequenced in a study of blood T cell repertoires in COVID-19. Assay used: immunoSEQ multiplex PCR; TCRdb lists only in-frame clones, some missing. The table shows over 70,000 clones, with over 70% occurring only once. The sample was peripheral blood. Receptors were obtained from a man between 65 and 85 years old who had recovered from COVID-19.

The count of this clone is one. The rearrangement joins TRBV27 to TRBJ1-6, with D unclear. Germline loops: CDR1 MNHEY, CDR2 SMNVEV (reference sequence). The CDR3 has 13 residues. V gave up 3 bases and J gave up 10 bases, with 10 bases separating them. CDR3 in DNA: TGTGCCAGCAGTTTGTCGTTGGGCTCACCCCTCCACTTT. This encodes CASSLSLGSPLHF.

The CDR3 protein is CASSLQGGSYEQYF. The DNA for the CDR3 is TGTGCCAGTAGTCTACAGGGCGGGTCCTACGAGCAGTACTTC. The chain combines TRBV19 with TRBJ2-7; the D gene is possibly TRBD1 (6 bases). This CDR3 is built from 14 residues. Germline lookup yields CDR1 LNHDA and CDR2 SQIVND (reference sequence). The ends were cut back, 5 bases at V and 1 base at J, with 12 bases in the middle.

The rearrangement joins TRBV19 to TRBJ1-4; 10 nucleotides match TRBD1. V shed 5 bases, J shed 5 bases, and the junction held 5 bases outside the gene matches. CDR1 is LNHDA, CDR2 SQIVND, per germline (reference sequence). CDR3 size: 15 residues. In DNA form, the CDR3 reads TGTGCCAGTAGTGGAAGACAGGGGGCGAATGAAAAACTGTTTTTT. This sequence encodes CASSGRQGANEKLFF.

The V call is TRBV6-6, the J call TRBJ1-2; the match to TRBD1 covers 9 bases. CDR1 is MNHNY and CDR2 is SVGAGI in the germline V gene (reference sequence). CDR3 length: 16 amino acids. V gave up 6 bases and J gave up 4 bases; unmatched junction bases: 12. CDR3: CASSPIQGADFYGYTF. As DNA, the CDR3 is TGTGCCAGCAGCCCGATACAGGGGGCTGATTTCTATGGCTACACCTTC.

V and J are TRBV6-2 or TRBV6-3 and TRBJ2-7, with D tentatively TRBD2 (6 bases). Per germline, CDR1 MNHEY and CDR2 SVGEGT. The CDR3 is made up of 16 amino acids. With 2 bases removed from V and 3 bases from J, the gap between germline ends came to 17 bases. CDR3 sequence reads: CASSYPTTGLNYEQYF. In DNA, the CDR3 is TGTGCCAGCAGTTACCCCACAACGGGACTGAACTACGAGCAGTACTTC.

The genes are TRBV30 and TRBJ1-1, with D unclear. Per germline, CDR1 GTSNPN and CDR2 SVGIG (reference sequence). The germline V and J ends were trimmed by 0 bases and 3 bases, with 8 bases remaining between them. The CDR3 loop spans 13 amino acids. CDR3 region: CAWSVNPDTEAFF. The DNA of the CDR3 is TGTGCCTGGAGTGTCAACCCGGACACTGAAGCTTTCTTT.

The chain recombines TRBV3-1 (or the pseudogene TRBV3-2) with TRBJ2-7; 7 bases agree with TRBD1. The V gene end was trimmed by 4 bases and the J gene end by 3 bases; junction bases not matched to a gene: 15. CDR3 length: 17 amino acids. Germline V CDR1 and CDR2: LGHDT, YNNKEL (reference sequence). CDR3 sequence (DNA): TGTGCCAGCAGCCGCAACCTTGGGACAGCAAGTAACTACGAGCAGTACTTC. It is translated as CASSRNLGTASNYEQYF.

This chain links TRBV19 with TRBJ1-6; D is unclear. There are 16 residues in the CDR3. The germline V and J ends were trimmed by 4 bases and 3 bases, with 13 bases remaining between them. Germline V CDR1 and CDR2: LNHDA, SQIVND (reference sequence). The CDR3: CASSTSYADYNSPLHF. The DNA for the CDR3 is TGTGCCAGTAGTACGTCCTACGCTGACTATAATTCACCCCTCCACTTT.

This chain links TRBV7-8 with TRBJ1-6, with D uncertain. CDR3 size: 14 residues. Trimming removed 7 bases from V and 10 bases from J, with 17 bases in between. Germline loops: CDR1 SGHVS, CDR2 FQNEAQ. The CDR3 region is CASNPLVGGSPLHF. The CDR3 nucleotides are TGTGCCAGCAACCCCCTGGTAGGAGGATCACCCCTCCACTTT.

The genes are TRBV24-1 and TRBJ2-2, with a possible D match to TRBD2 (5 bases). V was trimmed by 9 bases and J by 1 base, leaving 11 bases between them. The CDR3 contains 14 residues. The germline CDR1 and CDR2 sequences are KGHDR and SFDVKD. The CDR3 sequence is CATGSRMNTGELFF. The CDR3 nucleotides read TGTGCCACCGGGAGCAGGATGAACACCGGGGAGCTGTTTTTT.

This clone was detected only once. The chain uses TRBV7-2 and TRBJ1-1; 10 nucleotides agree with TRBD1. The trim removed 8 bases at V and 3 bases at J, leaving 3 bases unmatched. Germline CDR1 reads SGHTA; CDR2 reads FQGNSA. CDR3 length: 13 residues. The CDR3 bases are TGTGCCAGCGGAGGACAGGGGGACACTGAAGCTTTCTTT. It translates to CASGGQGDTEAFF.

The CDR3 loop reads CASSHDRQGLPIYF. The CDR3 DNA sequence: TGTGCCAGCAGCCACGACAGACAGGGTCTTCCCATATATTTT. The rearrangement joins TRBV7-4 to TRBJ1-3; 7 bases line up with TRBD1. This CDR3 comprises 14 residues. Germline V CDR1 and CDR2: SGHVT, SQSDAQ. V dropped 5 bases and J dropped 11; count of bases not matched to a gene: 12. Supplemented by reference TRBV7-4 and TRBJ1-3, the full variable domain reads GAGVSQSPRYKVAKRGRDVALRCDSISGHVTLYWYRQTLGQGSEVLTYSQSDAQRDKSGRPSGRFSAERPERSVSTLKIQRTEQGDSAVYLCASSHDRQGLPIYFGEGSWLTVV.

The chain recombines TRBV5-4 with TRBJ1-4; D might be TRBD1 (6 bases). Trimming cost V 0 bases and J 8 bases, with 8 bases left between them. Per the germline V gene, CDR1 is SGHNT and CDR2 is YYREEE (reference sequence). This CDR3 is 13 amino acids long. As DNA, the CDR3 is TGTGCCAGCAGCTTGGACAGGGAAGAAAAACTGTTTTTT. Its translation is CASSLDREEKLFF.

The chain carries TRBV5-6 and TRBJ1-4, with 7 bases aligning to TRBD1. V lost 4 bases to trimming and J lost 7 bases; unmatched junction nucleotides: 13. Germline CDR1 and CDR2: SGHDT and YYEEEE. CDR3 size: 16 residues. CDR3 sequence: CASSHVPTGAGEKLFF. In nucleotides, the CDR3 is TGTGCCAGCAGCCACGTCCCTACAGGGGCAGGTGAAAAACTGTTTTTT.

The genes are TRBV6-5 and TRBJ1-4; D is possibly TRBD1 (6 bases). The germline V and J ends were trimmed by 7 bases and 8 bases, with 17 bases remaining between them. The CDR3 extends over 14 amino acids. The germline V gene has CDR1 MNHEY and CDR2 SVGAGI. Here the CDR3 reads CASNKGQRGEKLFF. In DNA, the CDR3 is TGTGCCAGCAACAAAGGACAGCGCGGGGAAAAACTGTTTTTT.

The chain uses TRBV18 and TRBJ1-2, with 8 bases matching TRBD1. This CDR3 is 14 amino acids long. Trimming cost V 3 bases and J 8 bases; bases outside gene matches: 8. Germline-derived CDR1 and CDR2 are KGHSH and LQKENI. The CDR3 is CASSPRTGSYGYTF. CDR3 DNA: TGTGCCAGCTCACCCAGGACAGGGTCGTACGGCTACACCTTC.

V usage is TRBV10-3 and J usage is TRBJ1-2; D possibly corresponds to TRBD1 (5 bases). The germline V gene has CDR1 ENHRY and CDR2 SYGVKD. The CDR3 length is 14 residues. Trimming stripped 6 bases from V and 3 bases from J, with 14 bases between. CDR3 region: CAIRGDSGDYGYTF. Here the CDR3 DNA reads TGTGCCATCAGAGGGGACTCCGGGGACTATGGCTACACCTTC.

This chain connects TRBV7-8 to TRBJ2-1, with TRBD1 identical over 10 bases. Looked up from germline, CDR1 is SGHVS and CDR2 is FQNEAQ. J gave up 1 base and V 3 bases, and 6 bases lay outside the gene matches. CDR3 length equals 17 residues. The CDR3 DNA reads TGTGCCAGCAGCTTGAGGACAGGGGGTTTTTCCTACAATGAGCAGTTCTTC. Its protein is CASSLRTGGFSYNEQFF.

J is TRBJ2-6 and V is TRBV27; 7 bases are a match to TRBD1. CDR1 MNHEY and CDR2 SMNVEV come from the germline V gene (reference sequence). V shed 4 bases and J 0 bases; nucleotides not matched to a gene: 3. CDR3 length: 16 residues. CDR3 in DNA: TGTGCCAGCAGTTCTTGGGACAGCTCTGGGGCCAACGTCCTGACTTTC. The encoded protein is CASSSWDSSGANVLTF.

This chain uses TRBV6-6 with TRBJ2-5; TRBD1 matches 8 bases. Germline CDR1 MNHNY, CDR2 SVGAGI (reference sequence). With V trimmed by 6 bases and J by 4 bases, 1 base remained unmatched. This CDR3 is 12 amino acids long. This CDR3 is CASSDRGETQYF. CDR3 DNA: TGTGCCAGCAGCGACAGGGGAGAGACCCAGTACTTC.

The gene calls are TRBV6-5 and TRBJ1-2; perhaps TRBD1 as D (6 bases). CDR1 is MNHEY and CDR2 is SVGAGI in the germline V gene. This CDR3 is built from 13 residues. V lost 6 bases and J lost 6, with 14 bases in between. CDR3: CASSLQGGDGYTF. The CDR3 bases are TGTGCCAGCAGCCTACAGGGTGGGGATGGCTACACCTTC.

J is TRBJ1-2 and V is TRBV29-1; no definite D call. This CDR3 spans 13 amino acids. CDR1 is SQVTM, CDR2 ANQGSEA, per germline. Trimming removed 5 bases from V and 6 bases from J, with 16 bases in between. CDR3 DNA sequence: TGCAGCGTTTTGGTCCAGATGGGCGATGGCTACACCTTC. This gives the protein CSVLVQMGDGYTF.

The chain has TRBV5-4 and TRBJ2-1, with 7 bases identical to TRBD2. CDR3 length equals 14 residues. From germline, CDR1 is SGHNT and CDR2 YYREEE (reference sequence). The J segment lost 8 bases and the V segment lost 4 bases, leaving 9 bases of the junction unmatched. CDR3 in DNA: TGTGCCAGCAGCCCCGGACTAGGAAATTATGAGCAGTTCTTC. As protein: CASSPGLGNYEQFF.